The rows below give T cell receptor beta chains drawn from one sample of a study of early T cells in non-severe SARS-CoV-2 infection. Via MiXCR, TCRdb re-called the 5' RACE reads, giving one row per CDR3 protein. The sample includes about 80,000 distinct CDR3 sequences, roughly 12% seen only once; the top ten take more than 3%. Source material: whole blood. These TCRs come from an adult who was a healthcare worker with PCR-confirmed SARS-CoV-2 infection or an uninfected control (not recorded which). CDR3s include the opening cysteine and the closing phenylalanine or tryptophan. Each record gives: V gene, clone size, D gene, CDR3 protein. D genes are given only for firm matches. The size entry is marked missing in some rows and otherwise reads once, few, many or a size class.

>TRBV28|NA|NA
CASSRLVTPYEQYF
>TRBV20-1|many|NA
CSASGGLNTGELFF
>TRBV6-2/TRBV6-3|NA|NA
CASSWMGSGSRQFF
>TRBV20-1|NA|NA
CSADNKEYEQYF
>TRBV28|NA|NA
CATSGIEQYF
>TRBV27|few|NA
CASSLGRHKGASNTEAFF
>TRBV29-1|many|TRBD2
CSAGTSSYEQYF
>TRBV19|NA|NA
CASSAGLLNEQFF
>TRBV7-3|few|TRBD2
CASSPSGTSGRAGVDTQYF
>TRBV5-8|few|NA
CASSFLGSTDTQYF
>TRBV28|NA|NA
CASSLRGGQAIPPITEQFF
>TRBV2|few|NA
CASSEVAGEQFF
>TRBV28|few|NA
CASSINSGTEAFF
>TRBV7-2|many|TRBD2
CASRPGLAGVGEQFF
>TRBV28|many|NA
CASSLGFNYGYTF
>TRBV18|many|NA
CASSPPMGGQDSSYNEQFF
>TRBV11-2|NA|TRBD2
CASSLDRGDEQFF
>TRBV7-3|many|NA
CASSSDSNTGELFF
>TRBV29-1|few|TRBD2
CSGLAGSETQYF
>TRBV7-6|many|NA
CASSFMRSSQETQYF
>TRBV5-1|NA|TRBD2
CASRLASGTYEQYF
>TRBV5-1|few|NA
CASSIMPGVFQPQHF
>TRBV12-3/TRBV12-4|few|NA
CASTLGAGNSPLHF
>TRBV6-6|NA|NA
CASSYSPGNEQFF
>TRBV28|many|NA
CASSFYGTARNNEQYF